The rows below give T cell receptor beta chains drawn from one sample of a study of blood T cells in healthy people across ages. TCRdb re-called the 5' RACE reads with MiXCR, one entry per CDR3 protein. The sample contains approximately 600,000 distinct CDR3 sequences, 45% to 65% of which appear only once. Sequenced input: blood. Source of these receptors: a man aged 55 to 70 in good health. Each CDR3 is given with its conserved first and last residue. A D gene is named only where the DNA matches it firmly. Rows may omit the clone size; those that give it use once, few, many or a size class.

clone size	J gene	CDR3 length	V gene	D gene	CDR3 protein	CDR3 DNA
.	TRBJ2-1	18	TRBV7-8	TRBD2	CASSPASGAPSSYNEQFF	TGTGCCAGTAGCCCGGCCAGCGGGGCACCTAGCTCCTACAATGAGCAGTTCTTC
.	TRBJ1-4	14	TRBV19	.	CASAAGGTNEKLFF	TGTGCCAGCGCTGCGGGGGGGACTAATGAAAAACTGTTTTTT
.	TRBJ2-1	14	TRBV3-1	TRBD2	CASSPSGTSDEQFF	TGTGCCAGCAGCCCTAGCGGGACCTCCGATGAGCAGTTCTTC
.	TRBJ1-1	14	TRBV7-9	TRBD1	CASRTGTANTEAFF	TGTGCCAGCAGAACAGGGACAGCGAACACTGAAGCTTTCTTT
.	TRBJ2-1	14	TRBV2	.	CASSGLRGYNEQFF	TGTGCCAGCAGTGGATTGCGGGGCTACAATGAGCAGTTCTTC
.	TRBJ2-3	17	TRBV6-1	TRBD2	CASSLGATSGSTDTQYF	TGTGCCAGCAGCCTCGGGGCGACTAGCGGCAGCACAGATACGCAGTATTTT
.	TRBJ2-1	14	TRBV10-2	.	CASSEGGGLGEQFF	TGCGCCAGCAGTGAGGGCGGAGGGCTAGGTGAGCAGTTCTTC
few	TRBJ1-4	10	TRBV20-1	.	CSASSEKLFF	TGCAGTGCTAGTTCTGAAAAACTGTTTTTT
.	TRBJ2-3	13	TRBV20-1	.	CSALWGSTDTQYF	TGCAGTGCCCTGTGGGGAAGCACAGATACGCAGTATTTT
few	TRBJ2-3	15	TRBV4-1	.	CASSQDNRGTDTQYF	TGCGCCAGCAGCCAAGATAACAGGGGCACAGATACGCAGTATTTT
few	TRBJ2-1	14	TRBV11-1	.	CASSLAGPSNEQFF	TGTGCCAGCAGCTTGGCGGGGCCGTCGAATGAGCAGTTCTTC
.	TRBJ2-5	12	TRBV20-1	.	CSASGPGETQYF	TGCAGTGCTAGTGGCCCCGGGGAGACCCAGTACTTC
few	TRBJ1-6	16	TRBV6-1	.	CASSGSGGSYNSPLHF	TGTGCCAGCAGTGGGTCCGGGGGATCCTATAATTCACCCCTCCACTTT
few	TRBJ2-3	15	TRBV13	.	CASSLIMRGSRTQYF	TGTGCCAGCAGCCTGATAATGAGGGGATCTCGTACGCAGTATTTT
few	TRBJ2-5	13	TRBV28	.	CASSALLRETQYF	TGTGCCAGCAGCGCCCTATTAAGGGAGACCCAGTACTTC
.	TRBJ1-2	14	TRBV6-1	TRBD1	CASSHRGEGYGYTF	TGTGCCAGCAGTCACAGGGGTGAGGGCTATGGCTACACCTTC
.	TRBJ2-3	15	TRBV11-2	.	CASSLDGAGTDTQYF	TGTGCCAGCAGCTTAGACGGGGCAGGCACAGATACGCAGTATTTT
once	TRBJ1-4	16	TRBV28	.	CASSYPGAAQSEKLFF	TGTGCCAGCAGTTACCCCGGTGCGGCCCAGAGTGAAAAACTGTTTTTT
.	TRBJ2-3	15	TRBV3-1	TRBD2	CASSQERGLGGTQYF	TGTGCCAGCAGCCAAGAAAGGGGACTAGGCGGTACGCAGTATTTT
.	TRBJ2-5	17	TRBV10-2	TRBD2	CASRGTSGGARRETQYF	TGCGCCAGCAGAGGGACTAGCGGGGGGGCCCGGCGAGAGACCCAGTACTTC
few	TRBJ2-1	13	TRBV5-6	TRBD1	CASSADRGGEQFF	TGTGCCAGCAGCGCCGACAGGGGTGGTGAGCAGTTCTTC
.	TRBJ1-1	14	TRBV2	TRBD1	CASSEAGMTGLAFF	TGTGCCAGCAGTGAAGCGGGAATGACAGGGCTAGCTTTCTTT
few	TRBJ1-4	15	TRBV4-1	.	CASSQDGNREGKLFF	TGCGCCAGCAGCCAAGATGGTAACAGGGAGGGAAAACTGTTTTTT
many	TRBJ2-3	14	TRBV20-1	TRBD1	CSARDTGGTDTQYF	TGCAGTGCTAGAGATACAGGGGGCACAGATACGCAGTATTTT
.	TRBJ1-4	15	TRBV15	.	CATSRDRQSNEKLFF	TGTGCCACCAGCAGAGATCGACAGTCGAATGAAAAACTGTTTTTT
.	TRBJ2-3	18	TRBV6-5	TRBD2	CASSSRSQRGYSTDTQYF	TGTGCCAGCAGTTCGCGTTCTCAGCGGGGGTATAGCACAGATACGCAGTATTTT
.	TRBJ2-7	17	TRBV7-8	TRBD1	CASSFDGGTGRTYEQYF	TGTGCCAGCAGCTTCGATGGCGGGACAGGGCGAACCTACGAGCAGTACTTC
few	TRBJ1-1	15	TRBV6-2/TRBV6-3	.	CASTQGPSGNTEAFF	TGTGCCAGCACCCAAGGCCCCAGCGGGAACACTGAAGCTTTCTTT
.	TRBJ2-4	15	TRBV7-9	.	CASSLDGLAKNIQYF	TGTGCCAGCAGCTTAGATGGGCTAGCCAAAAACATTCAGTACTTC
.	TRBJ2-1	14	TRBV2	TRBD2	CASRTTSGGPEQFF	TGTGCCAGCAGGACGACTAGCGGGGGCCCTGAGCAGTTCTTC
few	TRBJ2-7	14	TRBV29-1	.	CSVVHIQLGAEQYF	TGCAGCGTAGTACATATCCAGTTGGGGGCCGAGCAGTACTTC
few	TRBJ2-1	15	TRBV27	TRBD1	CASGRGTGSYNEQFF	TGTGCCAGCGGGCGCGGGACAGGGTCCTACAATGAGCAGTTCTTC
few	TRBJ1-2	13	TRBV6-5	TRBD1	CASRRTGGYGYTF	TGTGCCAGCCGCCGAACAGGGGGTTATGGCTACACCTTC
.	TRBJ2-5	12	TRBV11-2	.	CANSFDSGAQYF	TGTGCCAACAGCTTTGACAGTGGGGCCCAGTACTTC